The clone carrying this TCR beta chain was counted only a few times. Antigen: not known. Looked up from germline, CDR1 is LNHDA and CDR2 is SQIVND (reference sequence). The CDR3 loop spans 14 amino acids. Trimming shortened V by 6 bases and J by 3 bases, and 12 bases separated the two germline ends. It was RNA transcripts that yielded the amplified TCR beta CDR3 regions. The HTBI primer set was used in a first-round RT-PCR of the TCR CDR3. TCRdb processed the multiplex PCR reads anew with MiXCR; each CDR3 protein has one entry. The table records a few hundred thousand distinct CDR3 sequences, 46% of them present only once. This sample was included in a study of T cells in Graves' hyperthyroidism and ophthalmopathy. Study-level results: Researchers report that a 13 V-J model separated ophthalmopathy from stable hyperthyroidism.

Source material: peripheral blood or thyroid tissue (not recorded which). V usage is TRBV19 and J usage is TRBJ1-5, with D possibly TRBD1 on 5 matching bases. The sequence was collected from a young woman with Graves' hyperthyroidism. CDR3 DNA: TGTGCCAGTAGGTTGACAGCAAACAATCAGCCCCAGCATTTT. Encoded protein: CASRLTANNQPQHF.